A single sample gave rise to the 20 T cell receptor beta chains below, sequenced in a study of blood T cell repertoires in COVID-19. Profiling relied on immunoSEQ multiplex PCR, and the TCRdb table lists in-frame clones only, not all of them. The sample shows 60,000 or so clones, approximately 91% of them seen only once. Source material: peripheral blood. The receptors were sampled from a human donor in a cohort sampled during active COVID-19.

The table lists this clone with a count of one. This sequence joins TRBV7-2 and TRBJ2-3, with 9 bases that match TRBD2. There are 17 residues in the CDR3. Germline-derived CDR1 and CDR2 are SGHTA and FQGNSA. Trimming took 3 bases from V and 1 from J; bases not matched to a gene: 8. The CDR3 protein is CASSFLSGRGGTDTQYF. CDR3 nucleotides: TGTGCCAGCAGCTTTCTTAGCGGGAGAGGGGGCACAGATACGCAGTATTTT.

This chain uses TRBV7-8 with TRBJ2-6; the D gene is possibly TRBD2 (5 bases). The V and J ends lost 9 bases and 0 bases respectively, with 9 bases between them. Per the germline V gene, CDR1 is SGHVS and CDR2 is FQNEAQ. This CDR3 has 14 residues. CDR3 amino acids: CASIGVSGANVLTF. CDR3 DNA: TGTGCCAGTATCGGGGTCTCTGGGGCCAACGTCCTGACTTTC. Based on the CDR3 plus reference TRBV7-8 and TRBJ2-6, the full variable domain is GAGVSQSPRYKVAKRGQDVALRCDPISGHVSLFWYQQALGQGPEFLTYFQNEAQLDKSGLPSDRFFAERPEGSVSTLKIQRTQQEDSAVYLCASIGVSGANVLTFGAGSRLTVL.

The chain recombines TRBV7-3 with TRBJ2-3; the match to TRBD1 covers 7 bases. This CDR3 comprises 15 residues. J was trimmed by 4 bases and V by 4 bases; bases with no gene match: 8. Per germline, CDR1 SGHTA and CDR2 FQGTGA. CDR3 DNA sequence: TGTGCCAGCAGCTCGGGGACAGTCATGGCAGATACGCAGTATTTT. It is translated as CASSSGTVMADTQYF.

The chain has TRBV9 and TRBJ2-5, with D possibly being TRBD2 (6 bases). Germline values: CDR1 SGDLS, CDR2 YYNGEE. Between the trimmed V and J ends, which lost 0 bases and 5 bases, there was a span of 14 bases. CDR3 length equals 15 residues. The CDR3 loop is CASSVVGGVSETQYF. The CDR3 coding sequence is TGTGCCAGCAGCGTAGTGGGGGGAGTGTCGGAGACCCAGTACTTC.

This rearrangement joins TRBV29-1 to TRBJ2-3; the match to TRBD2 covers 9 bases. Germline CDR1 reads SQVTM; CDR2 reads ANQGSEA. V shed 4 bases, J shed 3 bases, and the junction held 5 bases outside the gene matches. The CDR3 has 14 amino acids. The CDR3 here is CSVAGGRGTDTQYF. CDR3 nucleotides: TGCAGCGTTGCGGGCGGGAGGGGGACAGATACGCAGTATTTT.

CDR3 residues: CASSQLAGGPYEQYF. The CDR3 DNA sequence: TGCGCCAGCAGCCAGCTAGCGGGAGGGCCCTACGAGCAGTACTTC. The V call is TRBV5-1, the J call TRBJ2-7, with TRBD2 matching over 12 bases. Germline assignment: CDR1 SGHRS and CDR2 YFSETQ. The ends lost 4 bases at V and 2 bases at J; junction bases unmatched: 4. The CDR3 sequence is 15 residues long.

This chain links TRBV28 with TRBJ2-7, with D possibly being TRBD2 (6 bases). Per germline, CDR1 MDHEN and CDR2 SYDVKM. The length of the CDR3 is 15 residues. The V end lost 7 bases, the J end lost 4 bases, and 20 bases lay between the germline ends. CDR3 nucleotide sequence: TGTGCCAGCACTTCAGACCCGGGACTTGGGTACGAGCAGTACTTC. Translated, it gives CASTSDPGLGYEQYF.

The J gene is TRBJ2-7, the V gene TRBV6-5, with unresolved D. This CDR3 spans 13 amino acids. V lost 2 bases and J lost 1, with 6 bases in between. CDR1 is MNHEY and CDR2 is SVGAGI in the germline V gene. The CDR3 is CASSYHLSYEQYF. The CDR3 DNA follows: TGTGCCAGCAGTTACCACTTATCCTACGAGCAGTACTTC.

The J gene is TRBJ1-5, the V gene TRBV6-2 or TRBV6-3, with TRBD1 matching 8 bases. Trimming removed 4 bases from V and 5 bases from J; junction bases left unmatched: 7. Germline V gives CDR1 MNHEY, CDR2 SVGEGT. The CDR3 loop spans 15 amino acids. In DNA form, the CDR3 reads TGTGCCAGCAGTTTTCTCGGACAGGGCCATCAGCCCCAGCATTTT. Encoded protein: CASSFLGQGHQPQHF.

The chain employs TRBV11-2 and TRBJ2-1; D not certain. The germline V and J ends were trimmed by 5 bases and 0 bases, with 11 bases remaining between them. Germline V gene lookup returns CDR1 SGHAT and CDR2 FQNNGV. The CDR3 totals 15 residues. This CDR3 is CASSAYRSSYNEQFF. DNA of the CDR3: TGTGCCAGCAGCGCCTACCGGAGCTCCTACAATGAGCAGTTCTTC. Full variable domain (missing parts from reference TRBV11-2 and TRBJ2-1): EAGVAQSPRYKIIEKRQSVAFWCNPISGHATLYWYQQILGQGPKLLIQFQNNGVVDDSQLPKDRFSAERLKGVDSTLKIQPAKLEDSAVYLCASSAYRSSYNEQFFGPGTRLTVL.

The chain joins TRBV13 to TRBJ2-3; 10 bases are a match to TRBD1. J was trimmed by 2 bases and V by 4 bases; bases with no gene match: 6. CDR1 is PRHDT, CDR2 FYEKMQ, per germline (reference sequence). The CDR3 contains 16 residues. For the CDR3, the DNA is TGTGCCAGCAGCTCGGGGACAGGGGCCCCCACAGATACGCAGTATTTT. This translates into CASSSGTGAPTDTQYF.

The chain links TRBV5-1 to TRBJ2-1; TRBD2 aligns across 9 bases. Losses at the gene ends were 0 bases for V and 8 bases for J; bases not matched to a gene: 3. The CDR3 consists of 14 residues. Germline V lookup: CDR1 SGHRS, CDR2 YFSETQ. CDR3 DNA sequence: TGCGCCAGCAGCTTGGTAGCGGGAGATGATGAGCAGTTCTTC. Encoded protein: CASSLVAGDDEQFF.

The rearrangement uses TRBV5-1 and TRBJ2-5; TRBD2 matches at 12 bases. The ends lost 1 base at V and 2 bases at J; junction bases unmatched: 3. The CDR3 is 16 amino acids. Germline CDR1 SGHRS, CDR2 YFSETQ. The CDR3 region is CASSLLGTSGQETQYF. CDR3 DNA: TGCGCCAGCAGCTTGTTGGGGACTAGCGGGCAAGAGACCCAGTACTTC.

V usage is TRBV6-2 or TRBV6-3 and J usage is TRBJ2-1; D perhaps matches TRBD2 (5 bases). The germline V gene encodes CDR1 MNHEY and CDR2 SVGEGT. Deletions cut 4 bases from V and 3 bases from J, with 10 bases between. This CDR3 region has 14 residues. The DNA for the CDR3 is TGTGCCAGCAGTTGGCCTAGCTACTACAATGAGCAGTTCTTC. It specifies CASSWPSYYNEQFF.

The V and J genes are TRBV7-9 and TRBJ2-3; D perhaps matches TRBD2 (5 bases). Germline loops: CDR1 SEHNR, CDR2 FQNEAQ (reference sequence). The CDR3 runs 15 residues. V was cut by 1 base and J by 6 bases, with 14 bases left in between. The chain's CDR3 is CASSLVLGGRDTQYF. CDR3 nucleotide sequence: TGTGCCAGCAGCTTAGTTTTAGGAGGTCGTGATACGCAGTATTTT. The variable domain in full, completed from reference TRBV7-9 and TRBJ2-3, reads DTGVSQNPRHKITKRGQNVTFRCDPISEHNRLYWYRQTLGQGPEFLTYFQNEAQLEKSRLLSDRFSAERPKGSFSTLEIQRTEQGDSAMYLCASSLVLGGRDTQYFGPGTRLTVL.

The V and J genes are TRBV18 and TRBJ2-3; D is possibly TRBD1 (6 bases). The CDR3 covers 15 residues. Per the germline V gene, CDR1 is KGHSH and CDR2 is LQKENI. V lost 5 bases to trimming and J lost 4 bases, with 16 bases between them. CDR3 sequence (DNA): TGTGCCAGCTCAGAACGACAGGCACGGTCAGATACGCAGTATTTT. It translates to CASSERQARSDTQYF.

This rearrangement joins TRBV9 to TRBJ2-7; TRBD2 matches at 7 bases. The CDR3 spans 20 residues. V gave up 0 bases and J gave up 3 bases; unmatched junction bases: 21. Germline-derived CDR1 and CDR2 are SGDLS and YYNGEE. The CDR3 DNA sequence: TGTGCCAGCAGCGTAGGCCTCGACGGAACTGGGGGGGTCGGGGTCTACGAGCAGTACTTC. This encodes CASSVGLDGTGGVGVYEQYF.

This sequence joins TRBV4-3 and TRBJ2-1, with D unclear. Germline V CDR1 and CDR2: LGHNA, YSLEER. With 0 bases removed from V and 5 bases from J, the gap between germline ends came to 11 bases. CDR3 size: 15 residues. CDR3 sequence: CASSQEVVSHNEQFF. The CDR3 nucleotides read TGCGCCAGCAGCCAAGAGGTAGTATCCCACAATGAGCAGTTCTTC.

This sequence joins TRBV4-3 and TRBJ2-3; 9 positions agree with TRBD2. Trimming took 4 bases from V and 6 from J; bases not matched to a gene: 8. Germline values: CDR1 LGHNA, CDR2 YSLEER. CDR3 length: 15 residues. The CDR3, as DNA: TGCGCCAGCAGCCCTCTAGCGGGGAATGAGGATACGCAGTATTTT. Translation gives CASSPLAGNEDTQYF.

This chain links TRBV24-1 with TRBJ2-1; D unresolved. Trimming removed 5 bases from V and 5 bases from J, with 6 bases in between. The CDR3 has 12 residues. Germline V gene data show CDR1 as KGHDR and CDR2 as SFDVKD. The CDR3 DNA reads TGTGCCACCAGTGCAGGAAACAATGAGCAGTTCTTC. It encodes CATSAGNNEQFF.